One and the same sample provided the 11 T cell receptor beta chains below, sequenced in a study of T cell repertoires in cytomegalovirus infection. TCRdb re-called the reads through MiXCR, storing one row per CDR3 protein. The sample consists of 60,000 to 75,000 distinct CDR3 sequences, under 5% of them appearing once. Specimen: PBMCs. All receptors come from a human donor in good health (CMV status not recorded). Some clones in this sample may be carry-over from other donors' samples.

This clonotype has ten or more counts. The CDR3 DNA reads as TGTGCCAGCAGCTCCGGGGGCTATGGCTACACCTTC. Its translation is CASSSGGYGYTF. The rearrangement links TRBV7-2 to TRBJ1-2; TRBD1 might be the D (5 bases). The CDR3 is 12 residues long. The ends were cut back, 4 bases at V and 4 bases at J, with 7 bases in the middle. CDR1 and CDR2 (germline): SGHTA, FQGNSA.

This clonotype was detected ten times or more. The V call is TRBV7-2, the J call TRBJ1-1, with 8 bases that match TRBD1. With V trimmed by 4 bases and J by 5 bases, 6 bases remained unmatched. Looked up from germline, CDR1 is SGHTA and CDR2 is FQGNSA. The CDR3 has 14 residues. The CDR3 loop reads CASSSQGARTEAFF. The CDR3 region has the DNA TGTGCCAGCAGCTCTCAGGGGGCAAGGACTGAAGCTTTCTTT.

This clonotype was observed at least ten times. The CDR3 nucleotides are TGCAGTGCTAGAGAAAGTCCCGGAGACGGCTACACCTTC. It encodes CSARESPGDGYTF. The V call is TRBV20-1, the J call TRBJ1-2, with D unclear. The CDR3 consists of 13 residues. Germline values: CDR1 DFQATT, CDR2 SNEGSKA (reference sequence). Trimming removed 0 bases from V and 8 bases from J, with 13 bases in between.

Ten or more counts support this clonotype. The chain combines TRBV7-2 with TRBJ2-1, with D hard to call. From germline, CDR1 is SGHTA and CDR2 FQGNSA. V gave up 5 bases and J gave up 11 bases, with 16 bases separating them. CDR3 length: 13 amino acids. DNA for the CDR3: TGTGCCAGCAGCCCCATGGACCGTGTGCAGCAGTTCTTC. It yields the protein CASSPMDRVQQFF.

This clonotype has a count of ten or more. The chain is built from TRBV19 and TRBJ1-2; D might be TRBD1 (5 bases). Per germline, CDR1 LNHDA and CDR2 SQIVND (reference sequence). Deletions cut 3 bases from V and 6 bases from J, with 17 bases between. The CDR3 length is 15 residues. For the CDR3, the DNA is TGTGCCAGTAGTATCCCGGGACGATCCCTTGATGGCTACACCTTC. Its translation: CASSIPGRSLDGYTF.

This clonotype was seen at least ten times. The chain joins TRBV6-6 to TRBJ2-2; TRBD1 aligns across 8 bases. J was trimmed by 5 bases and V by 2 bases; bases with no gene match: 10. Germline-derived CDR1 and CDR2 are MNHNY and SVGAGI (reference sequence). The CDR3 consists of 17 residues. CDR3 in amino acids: CASSYMRDRRKTGELFF. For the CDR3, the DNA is TGTGCCAGCAGTTACATGCGGGACAGGAGAAAGACCGGGGAGCTGTTTTTT.

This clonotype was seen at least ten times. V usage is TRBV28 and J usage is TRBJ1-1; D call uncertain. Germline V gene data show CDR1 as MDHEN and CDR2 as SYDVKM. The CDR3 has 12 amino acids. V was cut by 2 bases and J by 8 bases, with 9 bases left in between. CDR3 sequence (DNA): TGTGCCAGCAGTTTAGTTCTGGGAGAAGCTTTCTTT. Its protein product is CASSLVLGEAFF.

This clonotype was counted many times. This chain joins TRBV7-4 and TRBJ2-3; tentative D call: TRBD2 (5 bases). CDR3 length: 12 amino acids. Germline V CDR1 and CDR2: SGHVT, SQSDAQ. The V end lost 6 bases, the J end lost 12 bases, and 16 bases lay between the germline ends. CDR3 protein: CASSSLGSEQYF. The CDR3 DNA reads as TGTGCCAGCAGTTCACTAGGATCTGAACAGTATTTT.

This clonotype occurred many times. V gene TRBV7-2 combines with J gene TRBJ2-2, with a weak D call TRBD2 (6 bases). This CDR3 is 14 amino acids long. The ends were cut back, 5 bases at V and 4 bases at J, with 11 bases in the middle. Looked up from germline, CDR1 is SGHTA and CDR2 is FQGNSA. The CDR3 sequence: CASSLLGGTGELFF. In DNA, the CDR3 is TGTGCCAGCAGCCTCCTGGGGGGCACCGGGGAGCTGTTTTTT.

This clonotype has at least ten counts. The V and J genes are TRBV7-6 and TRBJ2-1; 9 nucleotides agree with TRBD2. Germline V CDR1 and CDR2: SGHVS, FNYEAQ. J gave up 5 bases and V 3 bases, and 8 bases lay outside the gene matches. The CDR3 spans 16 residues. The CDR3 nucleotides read TGTGCCAGCAGCTTGGTCGGGACTAGCTGGAACAATGAGCAGTTCTTC. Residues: CASSLVGTSWNNEQFF.

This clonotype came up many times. The CDR3, as DNA: TGCAGTGCTAGTTCCCCCGCCAAGAACGAGCAGTACTTC. It yields the protein CSASSPAKNEQYF. The V call is TRBV20-1, the J call TRBJ2-7; D ambiguous. CDR3 length: 13 amino acids. V lost 3 bases and J 5 bases, leaving 14 bases between the germline ends. Germline V gene lookup returns CDR1 DFQATT and CDR2 SNEGSKA (reference sequence).